The 26 T cell receptor beta chains below all came from one sample that was sequenced in a study of glioma-infiltrating T cells. Amplification of TCR alpha and beta CDR3 regions from RNA used iRepertoire nested multiplex PCR. MiXCR was run by TCRdb on the multiplex PCR reads, yielding one entry per CDR3 protein. The data hold 150,000 to 200,000 distinct CDR3 sequences, with approximately 40% observed a single time. The sequenced sample was glioma tissue, nonneoplastic brain tissue, or PBMCs (not recorded which). These receptors came from a human donor with low-grade glioma or glioblastoma, undergoing nonglioma brain surgery, or in good health (not recorded which).

The chain is built from TRBV19 and TRBJ2-5; D is undetermined. CDR3 length: 14 amino acids. V dropped 1 base and J dropped 0 bases, with 6 bases sitting between them. Germline V gene lookup returns CDR1 LNHDA and CDR2 SQIVND (reference sequence). CDR3 loop: CASSIAGNQETQYF. The DNA of the CDR3 is TGTGCCAGTAGTATAGCAGGCAACCAAGAGACCCAGTACTTC.

This clonotype was found many times. The chain joins TRBV7-9 to TRBJ2-1; tentative D call: TRBD2 (6 bases). This CDR3 has 12 residues. V was pared by 11 bases and J by 7 bases, with 15 bases between. Germline V gene data show CDR1 as SEHNR and CDR2 as FQNEAQ (reference sequence). CDR3: CAASGPGNEQFF. The DNA for the CDR3 is TGTGCCGCCAGCGGGCCGGGGAATGAGCAGTTCTTC.

This clonotype was seen many times. The gene calls are TRBV28 and TRBJ2-7; 13 bases match TRBD2. The CDR3 sequence is 15 residues long. Germline trimming cut 1 base from V and 7 bases from J; bases unmatched to any gene: 4. Germline CDR1 and CDR2: MDHEN and SYDVKM. Written as DNA, the CDR3 is TGTGCCAGCAGTTTATCCCGGACTAGCGGGGGAGAGCAGTACTTC. This gives the protein CASSLSRTSGGEQYF.

On this clonotype itself: A much larger clone differs from this one at a single base, so this may be a read error. This rearrangement joins TRBV28 to TRBJ1-1, with TRBD1 matching over 10 bases. Germline lookup yields CDR1 MDHEN and CDR2 SYDVKM. The CDR3 has 14 residues. V gave up 9 bases and J gave up 13 bases; unmatched junction bases: 17. The CDR3 DNA follows: TGTGCCAGTTGCCCCGCGACAGGGGGCGCGAGTGTTTTCTTT. It encodes CASCPATGGASVFF.

The chain employs TRBV24-1 and TRBJ2-1; 9 bases map to TRBD2. The J segment lost 15 bases and the V segment lost 1 base, leaving 6 bases of the junction unmatched. The germline V gene has CDR1 KGHDR and CDR2 SFDVKD. CDR3 length equals 13 residues. CDR3 sequence reads: CATSDFAGGLWFF. CDR3 coding DNA: TGTGCCACCAGTGATTTCGCGGGAGGGCTTTGGTTCTTC.

The chain has TRBV3-1 and TRBJ2-1; perhaps TRBD2 as D (6 bases). This CDR3 is 15 amino acids long. V lost 2 bases, J lost 7 bases, and 15 bases lay in between. Germline CDR1 reads LGHDT; CDR2 reads YNNKEL (reference sequence). The CDR3 region is CASSQSPGETNEQFF. DNA of the CDR3: TGTGCCAGCAGCCAATCACCGGGAGAAACTAATGAGCAGTTCTTC.

This clonotype was seen ten or more times. The chain has TRBV20-1 and TRBJ1-1, with D possibly matching TRBD1 (5 bases). Germline CDR1 DFQATT, CDR2 SNEGSKA (reference sequence). V lost 5 bases and J 7 bases, leaving 17 bases between the germline ends. This CDR3 spans 13 amino acids. CDR3 nucleotides: TGCAGTGCTGCTCACACAGGATCCTATGAAGCTTTCTTT. It codes for CSAAHTGSYEAFF.

This clonotype was counted at least ten times. The chain uses TRBV2 and TRBJ1-2; a weak D match, TRBD1 (5 bases). The CDR3 runs 13 residues. The germline V gene encodes CDR1 SNHLY and CDR2 FYNNEI. Trimming pared 4 bases from V and 4 bases from J, leaving 10 bases between. Here the CDR3 reads CASSGDVFYGYTF. In DNA form, the CDR3 reads TGTGCCAGCAGTGGGGACGTCTTCTATGGCTACACCTTC. Filled out from reference TRBV2 and TRBJ1-2, the complete variable domain reads EPEVTQTPSHQVTQMGQEVILRCVPISNHLYFYWYRQILGQKVEFLVSFYNNEISEKSEIFDDQFSVERPDGSNFTLKIRSTKLEDSAMYFCASSGDVFYGYTFGSGTRLTVV.

About this clonotype: A much bigger clone sits one base away, suggesting this may be a read error. The CDR3 reads CAISLWGSDTKETQYF. CDR3 DNA: TGTGCCATCAGTTTATGGGGAAGCGACACGAAAGAGACCCAGTACTTC. This chain uses TRBV28 with TRBJ2-5; D is unresolved. This CDR3 comprises 16 residues. Germline values: CDR1 MDHEN, CDR2 SYDVKM.

At least ten counts were recorded for this clonotype. The CDR3 nucleotides are TGTGCCAGCAGTCCCTTGTCCGGCAGCGAGGACACTGAAGCTTTCTTT. It specifies CASSPLSGSEDTEAFF. The gene calls are TRBV28 and TRBJ1-1; D gene uncertain. The V gene lost 5 bases and the J gene lost 3 bases, with 19 bases spanning the gap. The CDR3 is made up of 16 amino acids. Germline values: CDR1 MDHEN, CDR2 SYDVKM. The complete variable domain, with remaining parts taken from reference TRBV28 and TRBJ1-1, reads DVKVTQSSRYLVKRTGEKVFLECVQDMDHENMFWYRQDPGLGLRLIYFSYDVKMKEKGDIPEGYSVSREKKERFSLILESASTNQTSMYLCASSPLSGSEDTEAFFGQGTRLTVV.

The chain is built from TRBV29-1 and TRBJ1-3; a weak D match, TRBD1 (6 bases). V shed 4 bases and J shed 2 bases, with 15 bases lying between them. The germline V gene has CDR1 SQVTM and CDR2 ANQGSEA. This CDR3 comprises 15 residues. This CDR3 is CSVVGTTTAGNTIYF. In DNA, the CDR3 is TGCAGCGTTGTCGGGACAACAACGGCTGGAAACACCATATATTTT.

This clonotype appeared many times. This rearrangement joins TRBV6-1 to TRBJ2-3; 11 nucleotides align to TRBD2. Trimming took 6 bases from V and 2 from J; bases not matched to a gene: 4. This CDR3 contains 15 residues. Looked up from germline, CDR1 is MNHNS and CDR2 is SASEGT. CDR3 amino acids: CASRASGRNTDTQYF. In nucleotides, the CDR3 is TGTGCCAGCAGAGCTAGCGGGAGGAACACAGATACGCAGTATTTT.

Worth noting for this clonotype: A much larger clone differs by one base, so this may be a read error. V usage is TRBV6-1 and J usage is TRBJ2-3; D is unresolved. The CDR3 has 14 residues. Per germline, CDR1 MNHNS and CDR2 SASEGT. The V gene lost 8 bases and the J gene lost 0 bases, with 12 bases spanning the gap. CDR3 sequence reads: CASFARQSTDTQYF. CDR3 coding DNA: TGTGCCAGCTTCGCGAGGCAGAGCACAGATACGCAGTATTTT.

V usage is TRBV2 and J usage is TRBJ2-2; no definite D call. CDR3 size: 13 residues. V was cut by 9 bases and J by 7 bases, with 15 bases left in between. Germline CDR1 is SNHLY and CDR2 is FYNNEI. The CDR3 DNA follows: TGTGCCAGACGCGCCGGAACCCGCGGGGAGCTGTTTTTT. It specifies CARRAGTRGELFF.

Details on this clonotype: A single base separates this from a much larger clone, so it may be a read error. The chain combines TRBV28 with TRBJ2-1; D is possibly TRBD2 (6 bases). V gave up 3 bases and J gave up 9 bases, with 15 bases separating them. Germline V gene sequence: CDR1 MDHEN, CDR2 SYDVKM. This CDR3 contains 14 residues. CDR3 protein: CASSLTGDDGEQFF. CDR3 nucleotides: TGTGCCAGCAGTTTGACGGGAGATGACGGTGAGCAGTTCTTC.

Remarks on this clonotype: With a much larger clone just one base away, this may be a read error. This chain uses TRBV7-9 with TRBJ1-2; 8 nucleotides agree with TRBD1. V shed 7 bases and J 4 bases; nucleotides not matched to a gene: 2. Germline loops: CDR1 SEHNR, CDR2 FQNEAQ (reference sequence). The CDR3 is made up of 12 amino acids. The CDR3 nucleotides are TGTGCCAGCATGCAGGGGGCCTATGGCTACACCTTC. It yields the protein CASMQGAYGYTF.

This clonotype showed up many times. This chain connects TRBV2 to TRBJ2-3; D uncertain. CDR3 size: 14 residues. V dropped 2 bases and J dropped 3 bases, with 9 bases sitting between them. From germline, CDR1 is SNHLY and CDR2 FYNNEI. The CDR3 bases are TGTGCCAGCAGTGAACAGGTTGGAACAGATACGCAGTATTTT. The encoded protein is CASSEQVGTDTQYF.

This clonotype appeared many times. The CDR3 loop is CASSVGVYGTEAFF. CDR3 nucleotides: TGTGCCAGCAGCGTCGGGGTCTACGGCACTGAAGCTTTCTTT. V and J are TRBV7-9 and TRBJ1-1; no firm D call. Trimming took off 5 bases at V and 4 bases at J, with 14 bases between the two ends. The CDR3 spans 14 residues. Germline V lookup: CDR1 SEHNR, CDR2 FQNEAQ (reference sequence).

This clonotype was recorded many times. This chain uses TRBV28 with TRBJ2-2, with 13 bases lining up with TRBD2. Germline CDR1 is MDHEN and CDR2 is SYDVKM. The V and J ends lost 10 bases and 6 bases, in that order; junction bases with no gene match: 5. This CDR3 is 14 amino acids long. The CDR3 sequence is CATGLAGVPGELFF. The DNA of the CDR3 is TGTGCCACCGGACTAGCGGGAGTTCCCGGGGAGCTGTTTTTT.

As for this clonotype: This may be a read error: a much more frequent sequence differs by one nucleotide. The V and J genes are TRBV6-2 or TRBV6-3 and TRBJ1-5, with D possibly matching TRBD1 (6 bases). Trimming removed 10 bases from V and 5 bases from J, with 15 bases in between. The CDR3 sequence is 13 residues long. From germline, CDR1 is MNHEY and CDR2 SVGEGT. Here the CDR3 DNA reads TGTGCCATCGGGAAAGGGGGATATCAGCCCCAGCATTTT. The encoded protein is CAIGKGGYQPQHF.

This clonotype occurred many times. The rearrangement joins TRBV27 to TRBJ2-7, with 10 bases matching TRBD1. The trim removed 5 bases at V and 4 bases at J, leaving 2 bases unmatched. The CDR3 length is 13 residues. Germline-derived CDR1 and CDR2 are MNHEY and SMNVEV (reference sequence). DNA for the CDR3: TGTGCCAGCAGTGGGACAGGGGATTACGAGCAGTACTTC. Translating it yields CASSGTGDYEQYF.

The chain employs TRBV20-1 and TRBJ1-5; 8 nucleotides agree with TRBD1. The CDR3 has 15 amino acids. Germline V gene sequence: CDR1 DFQATT, CDR2 SNEGSKA (reference sequence). V lost 5 bases, J lost 1 base, and 7 bases stayed unmatched. In nucleotides, the CDR3 is TGCAGTGCTGACTACCGGGACAGGAGCAATCAGCCCCAGCATTTT. It codes for CSADYRDRSNQPQHF.

The chain has TRBV4-3 and TRBJ1-4; D not resolved. Germline CDR1 is LGHNA and CDR2 is YSLEER. V was cut by 3 bases and J by 11 bases, with 19 bases left in between. The length of the CDR3 is 15 residues. CDR3 amino acids: CASSHPDKDSEKLFF. DNA for the CDR3: TGCGCCAGCAGCCACCCTGACAAGGATTCGGAGAAACTGTTTTTT.

This clonotype was seen many times. V and J are TRBV28 and TRBJ1-3, with D maybe TRBD1 (5 bases). Trimming took 2 bases from V and 4 from J, leaving 9 bases between them. Germline loops: CDR1 MDHEN, CDR2 SYDVKM. The CDR3 is 14 amino acids. The CDR3: CASSLGGFGNTIYF. Here the CDR3 DNA reads TGTGCCAGCAGTTTAGGGGGGTTCGGAAACACCATATATTTT. The variable domain in full, completed from reference TRBV28 and TRBJ1-3, reads DVKVTQSSRYLVKRTGEKVFLECVQDMDHENMFWYRQDPGLGLRLIYFSYDVKMKEKGDIPEGYSVSREKKERFSLILESASTNQTSMYLCASSLGGFGNTIYFGEGSWLTVV.

DNA of the CDR3: TGTGCCAGCAAGGACATCGGGGACTACGAAGAGCAGTACTTC. Translating it yields CASKDIGDYEEQYF. This chain uses TRBV2 with TRBJ2-7; 7 positions agree with TRBD2. Looked up from germline, CDR1 is SNHLY and CDR2 is FYNNEI. V dropped 7 bases and J dropped 7; count of bases not matched to a gene: 13. CDR3 length equals 14 residues.

V is TRBV29-1 and J is TRBJ2-7, with D tentatively TRBD2 (6 bases). V gave up 4 bases and J gave up 3 bases, with 10 bases separating them. CDR1 and CDR2 (germline): SQVTM, ANQGSEA. The CDR3 length is 12 residues. The CDR3 protein is CSVVEGIYEQYF. The DNA of the CDR3 is TGCAGCGTTGTGGAGGGGATCTACGAGCAGTACTTC.